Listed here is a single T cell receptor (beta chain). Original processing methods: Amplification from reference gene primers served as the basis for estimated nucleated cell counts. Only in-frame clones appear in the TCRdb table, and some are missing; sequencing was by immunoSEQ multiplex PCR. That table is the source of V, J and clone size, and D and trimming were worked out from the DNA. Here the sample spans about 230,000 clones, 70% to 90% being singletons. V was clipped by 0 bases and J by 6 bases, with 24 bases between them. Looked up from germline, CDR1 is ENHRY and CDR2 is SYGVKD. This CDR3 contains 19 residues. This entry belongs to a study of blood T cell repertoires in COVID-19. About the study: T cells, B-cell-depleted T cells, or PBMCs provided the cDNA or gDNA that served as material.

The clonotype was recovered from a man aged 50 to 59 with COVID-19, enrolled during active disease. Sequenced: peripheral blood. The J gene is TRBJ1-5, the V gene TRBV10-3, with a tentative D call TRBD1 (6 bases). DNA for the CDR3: TGTGCCATCAGTGAGTCGTTCGGCAGGGGTAAAGGGGACGGTCAGCCCCAGCATTTT. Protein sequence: CAISESFGRGKGDGQPQHF.